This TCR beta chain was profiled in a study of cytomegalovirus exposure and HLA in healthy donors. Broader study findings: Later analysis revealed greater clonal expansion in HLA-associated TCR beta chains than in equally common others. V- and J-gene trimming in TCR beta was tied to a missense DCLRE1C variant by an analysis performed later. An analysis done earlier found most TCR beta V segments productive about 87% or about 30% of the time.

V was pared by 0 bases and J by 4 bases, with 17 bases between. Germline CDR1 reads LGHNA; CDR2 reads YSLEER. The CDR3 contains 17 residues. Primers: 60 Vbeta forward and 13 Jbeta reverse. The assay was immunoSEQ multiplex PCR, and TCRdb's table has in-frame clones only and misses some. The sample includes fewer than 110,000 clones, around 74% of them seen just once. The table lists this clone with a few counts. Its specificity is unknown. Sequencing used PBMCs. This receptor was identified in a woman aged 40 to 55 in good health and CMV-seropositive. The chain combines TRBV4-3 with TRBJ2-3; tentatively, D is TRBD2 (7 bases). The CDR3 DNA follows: TGCGCCAGCAGCCAAGATTTGGGGGGGGGCCCCCCAGATACGCAGTATTTT. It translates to CASSQDLGGGPPDTQYF.